The text below deals with one T cell receptor beta chain. Its antigen is not identified. V lost 4 bases, J lost 6 bases, and 8 bases stayed unmatched. Germline-derived CDR1 and CDR2 are SNHLY and FYNNEI. The CDR3 consists of 16 residues. These data belong to a study of T cell responses to AZD1222 COVID-19 vaccine. Regarding the study as a whole: After two AZD1222 doses, spike-specific TCR breadth and depth rose versus day 0.

Clones were sequenced by immunoSEQ multiplex PCR, and TCRdb holds only the in-frame ones, with some missing. The sample consists of about 170,000 clones, roughly nine tenths of them appearing once. The receptor was derived from an adult in good health. The chain recombines TRBV2 with TRBJ2-3; the match to TRBD2 covers 12 bases. The starting material was peripheral blood, obtained on day 0 of AZD1222 vaccination. Here the CDR3 reads CASSVLAGGLTDTQYF. As DNA, the CDR3 is TGTGCCAGCAGTGTTCTAGCGGGGGGGCTCACCGATACGCAGTATTTT.